This passage covers 5 T cell receptor beta chains from one sample sequenced in a study of control samples from healthy donors and cancer patients (dated by TCRdb to between 2020 and 2021). Library preparation used the immunoSEQ multiplex PCR assay. The table comes from immuneACCESS by way of TCRdb, which keeps in-frame sequences with V and J called. Part of the clones is missing from these tables; in studies checked, under half for an unresolved V gene and the rest for unknown reasons. This sample lists under 200,000 clones; 95% to 96% were detected once. Together, the top ten hold 1% of the sample. The specimen was blood. These receptors all stem from a woman aged 30 to 39 in good health.

J is TRBJ2-1 and V is TRBV6-6; D not resolved. Germline assignment: CDR1 MNHNY and CDR2 SVGAGI (reference sequence). This CDR3 contains 11 residues. V lost 2 bases to trimming and J lost 10 bases, with 6 bases between them. CDR3 in amino acids: CASSYPEEQFF. The CDR3 DNA reads as TGTGCCAGCAGTTACCCGGAAGAGCAGTTCTTC.

V is TRBV5-1 and J is TRBJ2-7; TRBD2 might be the D (5 bases). This CDR3 comprises 13 residues. Trimming removed 2 bases at V and 6 bases at J, with 12 bases between. Germline V CDR1 and CDR2: SGHRS, YFSETQ. CDR3 sequence: CASSFVGETEQYF. The DNA of the CDR3 is TGCGCCAGCAGCTTCGTGGGAGAAACCGAGCAGTACTTC. Based on the CDR3 plus reference TRBV5-1 and TRBJ2-7, the full variable domain is KAGVTQTPRYLIKTRGQQVTLSCSPISGHRSVSWYQQTPGQGLQFLFEYFSETQRNKGNFPGRFSGRQFSNSRSEMNVSTLELGDSALYLCASSFVGETEQYFGPGTRLTVT.

The V call is TRBV27, the J call TRBJ1-1; the D gene is possibly TRBD1 (6 bases). Looked up from germline, CDR1 is MNHEY and CDR2 is SMNVEV (reference sequence). The CDR3 runs 13 residues. The ends were cut back, 7 bases at V and 2 bases at J, with 11 bases in the middle. The CDR3 sequence: CASTRTANTEAFF. The CDR3 DNA follows: TGTGCCAGCACACGGACAGCAAACACTGAAGCTTTCTTT.

The chain has TRBV4-1 and TRBJ2-7; possible D gene TRBD2, 6 bases. V was pared by 6 bases and J by 0 bases, with 15 bases between. The germline gives CDR1 MGHRA, CDR2 YSYEKL. CDR3 size: 15 residues. The CDR3 loop is CASRRFGSSSYEQYF. The CDR3 nucleotides read TGCGCCAGCAGGAGATTCGGGAGTAGCTCCTACGAGCAGTACTTC.

As DNA, the CDR3 is TGTGCCAGCAGTTTTCCAGGGGCCTACGAGCAGTACTTC. The encoded protein is CASSFPGAYEQYF. The chain links TRBV6-5 to TRBJ2-7; D possibly corresponds to TRBD1 (6 bases). This CDR3 has 13 residues. Germline V gene sequence: CDR1 MNHEY, CDR2 SVGAGI. V was cut by 4 bases and J by 2 bases, with 9 bases left in between.